One sample yielded the 21 T cell receptor beta chains listed below, sequenced in a study of molecular identifiers for immune sequencing clone quantification. Via MiXCR, TCRdb re-called the PCR reads, giving one row per CDR3 protein. This table holds under 600,000 distinct CDR3 sequences, about a fifth found once. The sequenced material came from naive CD8+ T cells from blood, with Jurkat cell RNA spiked in. Noted subset: FACS-sorted CD8+CD4-CCR7+CD45RA+ naive T cells. These receptors all come from a human donor in good health. Some libraries in this study had Jurkat cell RNA spiked in.

This chain joins TRBV4-1 and TRBJ2-1; D is perhaps TRBD2 (5 bases). Trimming cost V 1 base and J 0 bases, with 10 bases left between them. The CDR3 consists of 16 residues. Germline CDR1 reads MGHRA; CDR2 reads YSYEKL. The CDR3 DNA reads TGCGCCAGCAGCCAAGTGCCCGGGGTCTCCTACAATGAGCAGTTCTTC. Translated: CASSQVPGVSYNEQFF.

This clonotype was counted many times. CDR3 sequence reads: CSVVVAPETQYF. CDR3 in DNA: TGCAGCGTTGTTGTTGCCCCAGAGACCCAGTACTTC. The chain recombines TRBV29-1 with TRBJ2-5, with D uncertain. Germline CDR1 and CDR2: SQVTM and ANQGSEA. The CDR3 contains 12 residues. Trimming removed 4 bases from V and 4 bases from J, with 10 bases in between.

The table lists this clonotype with a few counts. The CDR3 region is CASSVRGIDPDTQYF. The CDR3 coding sequence is TGTGCCAGCAGCGTCAGGGGGATCGATCCAGATACGCAGTATTTT. The rearrangement uses TRBV9 and TRBJ2-3, with 7 bases matching TRBD1. The trim removed 2 bases at V and 4 bases at J, leaving 7 bases unmatched. The germline V gene encodes CDR1 SGDLS and CDR2 YYNGEE. The CDR3 has 15 residues.

This clonotype was counted a few times. This sequence joins TRBV7-6 and TRBJ2-2, with 14 positions matching TRBD2. After removal of 5 bases from V and 4 bases from J, the junction contained 18 bases not matched to a gene. Germline V gene data show CDR1 as SGHVS and CDR2 as FNYEAQ. This CDR3 is built from 21 residues. The CDR3 reads CASSEDRTSGGIKGTTGELFF. CDR3 DNA: TGTGCCAGCAGCGAAGACCGGACTAGCGGGGGGATAAAGGGGACCACCGGGGAGCTGTTTTTT. The whole variable domain, remainder taken from reference TRBV7-6 and TRBJ2-2, is GAGVSQSPRYKVTKRGQDVALRCDPISGHVSLYWYRQALGQGPEFLTYFNYEAQQDKSGLPNDRFSAERPEGSISTLTIQRTEQRDSAMYRCASSEDRTSGGIKGTTGELFFGEGSRLTVL.

This chain uses TRBV28 with TRBJ2-7; 10 bases map to TRBD1. Germline V CDR1 and CDR2: MDHEN, SYDVKM. This CDR3 spans 17 amino acids. Trimming at V came to 4 bases and at J to 2 bases, leaving 11 bases not matched to a gene. CDR3: CASSSHPGQGLTYEQYF. DNA for the CDR3: TGTGCCAGCAGTTCACACCCGGGACAGGGGTTAACCTACGAGCAGTACTTC.

The rearrangement uses TRBV19 and TRBJ2-3; D not resolved. Germline V gene sequence: CDR1 LNHDA, CDR2 SQIVND (reference sequence). CDR3 length: 12 amino acids. V was cut by 9 bases and J by 8 bases, with 15 bases left in between. The CDR3 bases are TGTGCCAGCGGATTGGACCCAACTACGCAGTATTTT. Its protein product is CASGLDPTTQYF.

Of note for this clonotype: Being one base from a much bigger clone, this may be a read error. The rearrangement uses TRBV20-1 and TRBJ2-7; the D is unclear. Trimming cost V 5 bases and J 6 bases, with 20 bases left between them. The CDR3 has 14 amino acids. Germline CDR1 reads DFQATT; CDR2 reads SNEGSKA (reference sequence). The CDR3 sequence: CSARVVNAGGEQYF. The CDR3 coding sequence is TGCAGTGCTCGAGTCGTCAACGCTGGTGGCGAGCAGTACTTC.

This clonotype was counted many times. V and J are TRBV5-4 and TRBJ2-7; 8 positions match TRBD2. The CDR3 spans 15 residues. V lost 2 bases, J lost 5 bases, and 9 bases stayed unmatched. Per the germline V gene, CDR1 is SGHNT and CDR2 is YYREEE (reference sequence). The CDR3 here is CASSFHGGAIDEQYF. CDR3 DNA: TGTGCCAGCAGCTTCCACGGGGGGGCCATCGACGAGCAGTACTTC.

The CDR3 DNA is TGTGCCACCAGCAAGTGGACTAGCGGAGATACGCAGTATTTT. Residues: CATSKWTSGDTQYF. This chain joins TRBV15 and TRBJ2-3; 10 nucleotides align to TRBD2. Looked up from germline, CDR1 is LNHNV and CDR2 is YYDKDF (reference sequence). CDR3 length equals 14 residues. The J segment lost 5 bases and the V segment lost 4 bases, leaving 3 bases of the junction unmatched.

There are a few counts of this clonotype. The gene calls are TRBV6-4 and TRBJ2-7; TRBD1 aligns across 7 bases. With 7 bases clipped from V and 3 bases from J, the junction kept 9 bases outside the gene matches. The CDR3 is 14 residues long. Per germline, CDR1 MRHNA and CDR2 SNTAGT. CDR3 DNA: TGTGCCAGCAACCCGGGACAGCCAATCTACGAGCAGTACTTC. As protein: CASNPGQPIYEQYF.

This clonotype occurred a few times. The chain is built from TRBV30 and TRBJ1-1; D remains ambiguous. Germline V CDR1 and CDR2: GTSNPN, SVGIG (reference sequence). The V end was cut by 5 bases, the J end by 0 bases, with 7 bases between. This CDR3 comprises 12 residues. The chain's CDR3 is CAWDGMNTEAFF. DNA of the CDR3: TGTGCCTGGGACGGGATGAACACTGAAGCTTTCTTT.

This clonotype was recorded at least ten times. The chain recombines TRBV7-2 with TRBJ2-4; 9 bases agree with TRBD2. Per the germline V gene, CDR1 is SGHTA and CDR2 is FQGNSA. This CDR3 contains 18 residues. Unmatched junction bases numbered 7, after V lost 1 base and J lost 0 bases. Written as DNA, the CDR3 is TGTGCCAGCAGCTTAGAAGGGGCGGGGGGGGGAGCCAAAAACATTCAGTACTTC. This translates into CASSLEGAGGGAKNIQYF.

As regards this clonotype: A much larger clone lies one base from this, so it may be a read error. The rearrangement uses TRBV23-1 and TRBJ2-1; 7 bases agree with TRBD1. TRBV23-1 is an ORF; its function is uncertain. The CDR3 contains 16 residues. Germline trimming cut 7 bases from V and 3 bases from J; bases unmatched to any gene: 12. The CDR3: CASNHQPTGNYNEQFF. CDR3 nucleotide sequence: TGCGCCAGCAATCATCAGCCGACAGGGAACTACAATGAGCAGTTCTTC.

The rearrangement uses TRBV4-1 and TRBJ2-3; 8 bases match TRBD1. CDR3 length equals 17 residues. J was trimmed by 5 bases and V by 0 bases; bases with no gene match: 10. Germline CDR1 MGHRA, CDR2 YSYEKL. This chain's CDR3 is CASSQDGRQGMGDTQYF. CDR3 nucleotides: TGCGCCAGCAGCCAAGACGGTCGACAGGGGATGGGAGATACGCAGTATTTT.

This clonotype was counted ten times or more. The rearrangement links TRBV20-1 to TRBJ2-3, with D hard to call. Germline loops: CDR1 DFQATT, CDR2 SNEGSKA (reference sequence). V lost 4 bases and J lost 4, with 9 bases in between. The CDR3 runs to 12 residues. The CDR3 protein is CSAMVGSDTQYF. The CDR3 region has the DNA TGCAGTGCTATGGTGGGTTCAGATACGCAGTATTTT.

In its sample, this clonotype was seen a few times. The chain joins TRBV5-4 to TRBJ1-1; the match to TRBD1 covers 8 bases. The trim removed 5 bases at V and 5 bases at J, leaving 17 bases unmatched. Germline values: CDR1 SGHNT, CDR2 YYREEE (reference sequence). This CDR3 contains 17 residues. The chain's CDR3 is CASRNPEGGQGRTEAFF. The CDR3 coding sequence is TGTGCCAGCAGAAACCCCGAAGGCGGACAGGGCCGGACTGAAGCTTTCTTT.

Concerning this clonotype itself: The junction differs from germline at one of its ends, possibly a read error. The genes are TRBV30 and TRBJ1-5; no clear D gene. The CDR3 consists of 13 residues. CDR1 is GTSNPN, CDR2 SVGIG, per germline (reference sequence). The CDR3 DNA reads as TGTGCCCGGAGTCAGAATAGCAATCAGCCCCAGCATTTT. Protein sequence: CARSQNSNQPQHF.

This clonotype was seen repeatedly, ten times or more. This rearrangement joins TRBV27 to TRBJ2-5; D is perhaps TRBD2 (5 bases). The CDR3 is 15 amino acids. Germline V gives CDR1 MNHEY, CDR2 SMNVEV (reference sequence). V was shortened by 5 bases and J by 3 bases, with 16 bases between the two germline ends. This CDR3 reads CASSELGLLEETQYF. CDR3 DNA sequence: TGTGCCAGCAGTGAATTAGGACTTCTAGAAGAGACCCAGTACTTC.

This clonotype was found many times. The V call is TRBV4-3, the J call TRBJ2-7; 9 positions agree with TRBD1. Germline lookup yields CDR1 LGHNA and CDR2 YSLEER. This CDR3 region has 18 residues. V shed 0 bases and J 2 bases; nucleotides not matched to a gene: 11. Written as DNA, the CDR3 is TGCGCCAGCAGCCAAGATTCTGTGACAGGGGGACATGCCTACGAGCAGTACTTC. This sequence encodes CASSQDSVTGGHAYEQYF.

In its sample, this clonotype was seen many times. V and J are TRBV30 and TRBJ1-1; tentatively, D is TRBD1 (5 bases). The CDR3 loop spans 14 amino acids. The germline CDR1 and CDR2 sequences are GTSNPN and SVGIG (reference sequence). V was clipped by 2 bases and J by 4 bases, with 14 bases between them. The CDR3 DNA reads as TGTGCCTGGAGTTTGTGGCAGGGCGGCACTGAAGCTTTCTTT. This gives the protein CAWSLWQGGTEAFF.

This clonotype was seen at least ten times. The chain combines TRBV27 with TRBJ1-5; D unclear. V lost 3 bases and J 4 bases, leaving 13 bases between the germline ends. Germline-derived CDR1 and CDR2 are MNHEY and SMNVEV (reference sequence). This CDR3 has 15 residues. The CDR3 here is CASSLNGNPNQPQHF. Written as DNA, the CDR3 is TGTGCCAGCAGTTTGAACGGGAACCCAAATCAGCCCCAGCATTTT.